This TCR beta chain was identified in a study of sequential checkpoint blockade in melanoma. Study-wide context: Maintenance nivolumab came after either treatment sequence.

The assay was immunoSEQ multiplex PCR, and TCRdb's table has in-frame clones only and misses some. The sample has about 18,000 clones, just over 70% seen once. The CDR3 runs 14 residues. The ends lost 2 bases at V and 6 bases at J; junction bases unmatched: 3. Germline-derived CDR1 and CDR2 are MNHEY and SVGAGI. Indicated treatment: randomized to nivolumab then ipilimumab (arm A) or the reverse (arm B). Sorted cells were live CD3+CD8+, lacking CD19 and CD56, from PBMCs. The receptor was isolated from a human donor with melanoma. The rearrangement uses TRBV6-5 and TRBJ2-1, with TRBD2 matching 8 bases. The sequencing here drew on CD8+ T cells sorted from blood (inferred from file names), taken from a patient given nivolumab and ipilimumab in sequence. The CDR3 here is CASSYTGGTNEQFF. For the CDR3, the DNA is TGTGCCAGCAGTTACACGGGAGGGACCAATGAGCAGTTCTTC.